This TCR beta chain was identified during a study of identical twins. The V gene's germline CDR1 is SGHAT and CDR2 FQNNGV. This CDR3 is 16 amino acids long. Trimming left V 1 base short and J 5 bases short, with 14 bases between. In its sample, this clonotype was seen a few times. TCRdb independently ran MiXCR on the 5' RACE reads; one entry per CDR3 protein. The sample records 1.5 million to 2 million distinct CDR3 sequences, less than 35% being singletons. The clonotype comes from a newborn girl in good health. The sample consisted of cord blood. This chain connects TRBV11-2 to TRBJ1-4, with D hard to call. The CDR3 spells CASSLAPAGVNEKLFF. The CDR3 coding sequence is TGTGCCAGCAGCTTAGCCCCCGCGGGTGTGAATGAAAAACTGTTTTTT.